These T cell receptor beta chains were read from a single sample in a study of T cells of healthy individuals. TCRdb re-called the 5' RACE reads with MiXCR, one entry per CDR3 protein. This table holds 35,000 to 45,000 distinct CDR3 sequences, around 4.5% found once. The receptors were gathered from a human donor in good health. The CDR3 runs from the conserved cysteine through the conserved F or W. Fields, in order: CDR3 length, J gene, D gene, V gene, clone size, CDR3 protein, CDR3 DNA. D genes are given only for firm matches. Sizes are listed as once, few, many, or a class for an expanded clone.

len: 14; j_gene: TRBJ1-6; d_gene: NA; v_gene: TRBV5-5; abundance: few; CDR3aa: CASSSDRVNSPLHF; CDR3nt: TGTGCCAGCAGCTCGGACAGAGTCAATTCACCCCTCCACTTT
len: 16; j_gene: TRBJ2-7; d_gene: NA; v_gene: TRBV5-1; abundance: many; CDR3aa: CASSLPPGQRTYEQYF; CDR3nt: TGCGCCAGCAGCTTGCCCCCAGGACAGAGAACCTACGAGCAGTACTTC
len: 17; j_gene: TRBJ2-1; d_gene: TRBD2; v_gene: TRBV7-9; abundance: many; CDR3aa: CASSSSTGSSGSGEQFF; CDR3nt: TGTGCCAGCAGCTCCTCGACAGGGAGTAGCGGGAGTGGTGAGCAGTTCTTC
len: 17; j_gene: TRBJ1-1; d_gene: NA; v_gene: TRBV18; abundance: many; CDR3aa: CASSPFRQAKGDTEAFF; CDR3nt: TGTGCCAGCTCACCGTTTCGTCAGGCTAAAGGAGACACTGAAGCTTTCTTT
len: 13; j_gene: TRBJ1-2; d_gene: NA; v_gene: TRBV12-3/TRBV12-4; abundance: many; CDR3aa: CASSFSGAYGYTF; CDR3nt: TGTGCCAGCAGTTTCTCAGGTGCCTATGGCTACACCTTC
len: 14; j_gene: TRBJ1-5; d_gene: NA; v_gene: TRBV18; abundance: many; CDR3aa: CASSPRGGEQPQHF; CDR3nt: TGTGCCAGCTCACCCCGGGGAGGGGAGCAGCCCCAGCATTTT
len: 12; j_gene: TRBJ2-3; d_gene: NA; v_gene: TRBV11-2; abundance: many; CDR3aa: CASSPNPDTQYF; CDR3nt: TGTGCCAGCAGCCCAAACCCGGATACGCAGTATTTT
len: 15; j_gene: TRBJ2-7; d_gene: NA; v_gene: TRBV4-3; abundance: many; CDR3aa: CASSQEYRPRYEQYF; CDR3nt: TGCGCCAGCAGCCAAGAGTACAGGCCGAGGTACGAGCAGTACTTC
len: 13; j_gene: TRBJ1-1; d_gene: NA; v_gene: TRBV27; abundance: few; CDR3aa: CASSLGAGTEAFF; CDR3nt: TGTGCCAGCAGTTTGGGGGCAGGCACTGAAGCTTTCTTT
len: 15; j_gene: TRBJ2-1; d_gene: NA; v_gene: TRBV12-3/TRBV12-4; abundance: many; CDR3aa: CASSFGPSADNEQFF; CDR3nt: TGTGCCAGCAGTTTTGGTCCTAGCGCTGACAATGAGCAGTTCTTC
len: 14; j_gene: TRBJ2-3; d_gene: NA; v_gene: TRBV24-1; abundance: many; CDR3aa: CATSDYGVADTQYF; CDR3nt: TGTGCCACCAGTGATTACGGCGTAGCAGATACGCAGTATTTT
len: 11; j_gene: TRBJ2-7; d_gene: NA; v_gene: TRBV27; abundance: many; CDR3aa: CASSSSYEQYF; CDR3nt: TGTGCCAGCAGTTCCTCCTACGAGCAGTACTTC
len: 15; j_gene: TRBJ2-1; d_gene: TRBD1; v_gene: TRBV3-1; abundance: many; CDR3aa: CASSPQGTGIHEQFF; CDR3nt: TGTGCCAGCAGCCCGCAGGGGACAGGGATCCATGAGCAGTTCTTC
len: 15; j_gene: TRBJ2-1; d_gene: TRBD2; v_gene: TRBV9; abundance: many; CDR3aa: CASSSGGLAGVEQFF; CDR3nt: TGTGCCAGCAGCTCAGGAGGGCTAGCGGGAGTCGAGCAGTTCTTC
len: 17; j_gene: TRBJ1-1; d_gene: NA; v_gene: TRBV4-2; abundance: many; CDR3aa: CASSQDTRPGRVPEAFF; CDR3nt: TGTGCCAGCAGCCAAGATACCCGCCCAGGGAGGGTTCCTGAAGCTTTCTTT